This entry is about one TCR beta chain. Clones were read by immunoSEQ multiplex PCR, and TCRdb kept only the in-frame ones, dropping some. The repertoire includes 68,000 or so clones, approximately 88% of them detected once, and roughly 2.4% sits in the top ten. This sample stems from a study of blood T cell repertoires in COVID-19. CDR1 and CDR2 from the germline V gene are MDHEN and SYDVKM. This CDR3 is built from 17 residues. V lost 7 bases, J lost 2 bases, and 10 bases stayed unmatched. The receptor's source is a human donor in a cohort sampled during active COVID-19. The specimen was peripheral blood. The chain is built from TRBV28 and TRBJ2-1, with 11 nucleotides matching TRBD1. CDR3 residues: CASNPRLGQGAYNEQFF. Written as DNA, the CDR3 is TGTGCCAGCAATCCGAGACTGGGACAGGGGGCCTACAATGAGCAGTTCTTC.